This is a list of T cell receptor beta chains from one sample in a study of cytomegalovirus exposure and HLA in healthy donors. Sequencing was performed with immunoSEQ multiplex PCR; in TCRdb, only in-frame clones are kept and a portion is missing. The data contain 150,000 or so clones, approximately 80% of them singletons. Specimen: PBMCs. These receptors originate from a man in his fifties or sixties in good health and CMV-seropositive. Both conserved end residues are part of each CDR3. D genes are given only for firm matches. Part of the rows lack a size; the others show once, few, many or a class for expanded clones.

CDR3nt	CDR3aa	j_gene	abundance	d_gene	v_gene
TGTGCCAGCAGCCCGGGACAGGACCTAAGCTCCTACAATGAGCAGTTCTTC	CASSPGQDLSSYNEQFF	TRBJ2-1	NA	TRBD1	TRBV7-7
TGTGCCAGTAGGGACCAGGGGAACCAGCCCCAGCATTTT	CASRDQGNQPQHF	TRBJ1-5	NA	NA	TRBV19
TGTGCCAGCAGCCCTTTTCCGCGGACAGATACGCAGTATTTT	CASSPFPRTDTQYF	TRBJ2-3	NA	NA	TRBV11-2
TGTGCCAGCAGTCCCCGACAGGGGGGGACTGAAGCTTTCTTT	CASSPRQGGTEAFF	TRBJ1-1	NA	TRBD1	TRBV6-1
TGTGCCAGCAGCTTGGAGCAGGGAATTAACTATGGCTACACCTTC	CASSLEQGINYGYTF	TRBJ1-2	NA	NA	TRBV5-6
TGCGCCAGCAGCTCAGGGCCTCAGGGGGCAAGGGACGAGCAGTACTTC	CASSSGPQGARDEQYF	TRBJ2-7	once	TRBD1	TRBV5-1
TGCGCCAGCTTCGGGACTAGCGATAATGAGCAGTTCTTC	CASFGTSDNEQFF	TRBJ2-1	NA	TRBD2	TRBV10-2
TGCGCCAGCAGCCAAGGACTGTTTGAGCCCCAGCATTTT	CASSQGLFEPQHF	TRBJ1-5	NA	NA	TRBV4-1
TGCGCCAGCAGTGACCGGGGCAGGGGGCCGACTGGAAACACCATATATTTT	CASSDRGRGPTGNTIYF	TRBJ1-3	NA	TRBD1	TRBV10-2
TGTGCCAGCAGCCGAAGGACAGTGAACACTGAAGCTTTCTTT	CASSRRTVNTEAFF	TRBJ1-1	NA	NA	TRBV13
TGCGCCAGCGGTGGAGAGAACTATGGCTACACCTTC	CASGGENYGYTF	TRBJ1-2	once	NA	TRBV10-2
TGCGCCAGCAGCTTTGGAGGGGATCAGCCCCAGCATTTT	CASSFGGDQPQHF	TRBJ1-5	NA	NA	TRBV5-1
TGTGCCAGCACCTTTCTCGGGACAGGGTCCGAAAAACTGTTTTTT	CASTFLGTGSEKLFF	TRBJ1-4	NA	TRBD1	TRBV19
TGTGCCAGCAGCTTGGTGGGACTAGCGGGAGTAAATACGCAGTATTTT	CASSLVGLAGVNTQYF	TRBJ2-3	NA	TRBD2	TRBV5-6
TGTGCCAGCATTCGGCCAGGGGGGAACACTGAAGCTTTCTTT	CASIRPGGNTEAFF	TRBJ1-1	NA	TRBD1	TRBV6-6
TGTGCCAGCAGCCTTGGACTGTACACCGGGGAGCTGTTTTTT	CASSLGLYTGELFF	TRBJ2-2	once	NA	TRBV5-4
TGCGCCAGCAGCTTGGGACTAGCGGGGGAAAGCTCCTACGAGCAGTACTTC	CASSLGLAGESSYEQYF	TRBJ2-7	NA	TRBD2	TRBV5-1
TGTGCCAGCAGCCAAGACCGGGGAGTAGCGGGGGACGGGGAGCTGTTTTTT	CASSQDRGVAGDGELFF	TRBJ2-2	NA	TRBD2	TRBV14
TGTGCCAGCAGCCTGAAACAGGGACCCCACGAGCAGTACTTC	CASSLKQGPHEQYF	TRBJ2-7	once	NA	TRBV6-1
TGTGCCAGCAGCTTACAACAGGGTATTGGAAACACCATATATTTT	CASSLQQGIGNTIYF	TRBJ1-3	NA	NA	TRBV5-5
TGTGCCAGCTCCCTCGGACAGGGGTCGAACACCGGGGAGCTGTTTTTT	CASSLGQGSNTGELFF	TRBJ2-2	NA	TRBD1	TRBV18
TGTGCCAGCAGCCCGGGGGCAACTAATGAAAAACTGTTTTTT	CASSPGATNEKLFF	TRBJ1-4	NA	NA	TRBV9
TGTGCTAGTGGTTTTGGGGATGGGAGGGAGCAGTTCTTC	CASGFGDGREQFF	TRBJ2-1	few	NA	TRBV12-5
TGCAGCGTTGTAAGCTTTCCTTACACCGGGGAGCTGTTTTTT	CSVVSFPYTGELFF	TRBJ2-2	NA	NA	TRBV29-1
TGTGCCAGCAGCCCTGCTCGGGGGAATGAGCAGTTCTTC	CASSPARGNEQFF	TRBJ2-1	NA	NA	TRBV11-2
TGCGCCAGCAGCCAGGGGGACTTAGTGAATCAGCCCCAGCATTTT	CASSQGDLVNQPQHF	TRBJ1-5	NA	NA	TRBV4-1
TGTGCCAGCAGCTTAGGGACAGGGAGCGGCCAGCCCCAGCATTTT	CASSLGTGSGQPQHF	TRBJ1-5	NA	TRBD1	TRBV11-2
TGTGCCAGCGGCCTTGGGCTTCAGAGGGACACTGAAGCTTTCTTT	CASGLGLQRDTEAFF	TRBJ1-1	NA	NA	TRBV9
TGCGCCAGCAGCTCGCGAGAAGGGGGGGGCGAGACCCAGTACTTC	CASSSREGGGETQYF	TRBJ2-5	NA	NA	TRBV5-1
TGTGCCAGCACCTTCCGGGGGGGCGCAGATACGCAGTATTTT	CASTFRGGADTQYF	TRBJ2-3	NA	TRBD2	TRBV7-9
TGTGCCAGTAGTAACACGGGGGGGGCCTACAATGAGCAGTTCTTC	CASSNTGGAYNEQFF	TRBJ2-1	NA	TRBD2	TRBV19
TGTGCCAGCAGCTCCCGGGACTCCGAGCAGTTCTTC	CASSSRDSEQFF	TRBJ2-1	NA	NA	TRBV11-3
TGTGCCAGCAGCGGCCGGGGACTAGCGGGAGCAGGAGATACGCAGTATTTT	CASSGRGLAGAGDTQYF	TRBJ2-3	NA	TRBD2	TRBV9
TGTGCCAGCAGCCCCATGGCGGGCGGAGAGACCCAGTACTTC	CASSPMAGGETQYF	TRBJ2-5	NA	NA	TRBV4-2
TGTGCCAGTAGTATATTTGGACAGAACTACGAGCAGTACTTC	CASSIFGQNYEQYF	TRBJ2-7	NA	NA	TRBV19
TGTGCCAGCAGGAGACTCCACTCCTACAATGAGCAGTTCTTC	CASRRLHSYNEQFF	TRBJ2-1	few	NA	TRBV14
TGCGCCAGCAGCTCAGGGACAGTCCAAGAGACCCAGTACTTC	CASSSGTVQETQYF	TRBJ2-5	NA	TRBD1	TRBV5-1
TGTGCCAGCAGCCACCACAGGACTAATGAAAAACTGTTTTTT	CASSHHRTNEKLFF	TRBJ1-4	NA	NA	TRBV7-8
TGCGCCAGCAGCCTTTCTAGCGGGGGGGGCTCCTACGAGCAGTACTTC	CASSLSSGGGSYEQYF	TRBJ2-7	NA	TRBD2	TRBV5-1
TGTGCCAGCAGTTACGCAATCCTAGCGGGGTTTTATGAACAATACTTC	CASSYAILAGFYEQYF	TRBJ2-7	once	TRBD2	TRBV6-6
TGTGCCAGCAGCCAAGGACCAAGGGGTCGGAACACTGAAGCTTTCTTT	CASSQGPRGRNTEAFF	TRBJ1-1	NA	NA	TRBV14
TGTGCCAGCAGCCCGTTGGAGCCGGGGTACGGTGAGCAGTTCTTC	CASSPLEPGYGEQFF	TRBJ2-1	once	NA	TRBV7-6
TGTGCCAGCGAGAGGGTCACAGGGGGGCGTGGGGCCAACGTCCTGACTTTC	CASERVTGGRGANVLTF	TRBJ2-6	few	TRBD1	TRBV9
TGTGCCAGCAGCCCGACAGGGAGTGGAGAGCAGTACTTC	CASSPTGSGEQYF	TRBJ2-7	NA	TRBD1	TRBV7-3
TGCGCCAGCAGTGAGTCTAGGACTAGCGCGGGGGAGACCCAGTACTTC	CASSESRTSAGETQYF	TRBJ2-5	NA	TRBD2	TRBV10-2
TGTGCCAGCAGCCGACGACTAGCGAGCGGAGTTGTAGATGAGCAGTTCTTC	CASSRRLASGVVDEQFF	TRBJ2-1	NA	TRBD2	TRBV4-2
TGTGCCAGCAGTGAATTAGGGGGCCTGAACACTGAAGCTTTCTTT	CASSELGGLNTEAFF	TRBJ1-1	NA	TRBD1	TRBV6-1
TGTGCCAGCATGCGGGCGGGGAAAGAGACCCAGTACTTC	CASMRAGKETQYF	TRBJ2-5	NA	NA	TRBV6-6
TGTGCCAGCAGCCCTTCCGGGGGAGGAGCCGGGGAGCTGTTTTTT	CASSPSGGGAGELFF	TRBJ2-2	NA	NA	TRBV7-3
TGTGCCAGCAGTTTAAGACAGAGCACAGATACGCAGTATTTT	CASSLRQSTDTQYF	TRBJ2-3	NA	NA	TRBV6-5
TGTGCCAGCAGCTTACAGGGTCCCAACACTGAAGCTTTCTTT	CASSLQGPNTEAFF	TRBJ1-1	once	NA	TRBV6-5
TGCAGCGTTGGACAGGGCTCCTACGAGCAGTACTTC	CSVGQGSYEQYF	TRBJ2-7	NA	TRBD1	TRBV29-1